These 21 T cell receptor beta chains originate from one sample sequenced in a study of cytotoxic CD8 clonotypes in ibrutinib-treated CLL. Some clones are missing from TCRdb's copy, which holds only in-frame ones; the method was immunoSEQ multiplex PCR. The table records 200,000 to 250,000 clones, around 75% of them present only once. The sample here was PBMCs, taken after 12 months of ibrutinib treatment. These receptors originate from a human donor with chronic lymphocytic leukemia.

The chain carries TRBV5-1 and TRBJ1-4; a weak D match, TRBD1 (5 bases). Trimming took 4 bases from V and 0 from J, leaving 10 bases between them. Germline values: CDR1 SGHRS, CDR2 YFSETQ. The length of the CDR3 is 15 residues. CDR3 protein: CASSAGHATNEKLFF. CDR3 nucleotides: TGCGCCAGCAGCGCAGGACACGCAACTAATGAAAAACTGTTTTTT.

This chain joins TRBV7-2 and TRBJ1-2, with D possibly being TRBD1 (6 bases). Germline V lookup: CDR1 SGHTA, CDR2 FQGNSA. The CDR3 spans 17 residues. V lost 0 bases and J lost 4, with 18 bases in between. The CDR3 sequence: CASSLAGGRGGFYGYTF. The CDR3 DNA follows: TGTGCCAGCAGCTTAGCTGGGGGCAGGGGTGGTTTCTATGGCTACACCTTC.

The gene calls are TRBV27 and TRBJ1-1; perhaps TRBD1 as D (6 bases). Germline CDR1 MNHEY, CDR2 SMNVEV (reference sequence). The CDR3 consists of 14 residues. V lost 10 bases and J 4 bases, leaving 19 bases between the germline ends. This CDR3 is CATGIQGRFTEAFF. The CDR3 nucleotides read TGTGCCACTGGGATACAGGGTAGATTCACTGAAGCTTTCTTT.

The rearrangement links TRBV7-2 to TRBJ2-5; D unclear. Trimming took 3 bases from V and 5 from J, leaving 4 bases between them. CDR1 is SGHTA, CDR2 FQGNSA, per germline. This CDR3 comprises 11 residues. DNA of the CDR3: TGTGCCAGCAGCTTTAGGGAGACCCAGTACTTC. This gives the protein CASSFRETQYF.

This clone has ten or more counts. This chain uses TRBV5-1 with TRBJ2-5, with D tentatively TRBD1 (5 bases). In germline, CDR1 is SGHRS, CDR2 YFSETQ. CDR3 length: 16 residues. V gave up 0 bases and J gave up 4 bases, with 16 bases separating them. This chain's CDR3 is CASSLDPGKVSETQYF. The CDR3 bases are TGCGCCAGCAGCTTGGACCCAGGGAAGGTGTCAGAGACCCAGTACTTC.

The chain couples TRBV5-6 to TRBJ2-3, with a possible D match to TRBD2 (6 bases). Germline CDR1 and CDR2: SGHDT and YYEEEE. This CDR3 is 16 amino acids long. V was cut by 4 bases and J by 2 bases, with 17 bases left in between. The CDR3 DNA sequence: TGTGCCAGCAGCCGGTGGGTGGGCGGGGTCACAGATACGCAGTATTTT. Translation gives CASSRWVGGVTDTQYF.

The chain employs TRBV27 and TRBJ1-1; the D gene is possibly TRBD1 (6 bases). V gave up 1 base and J gave up 7 bases, with 10 bases separating them. The CDR3 is 13 amino acids. Germline V lookup: CDR1 MNHEY, CDR2 SMNVEV (reference sequence). The CDR3 here is CASSLLGGNEAFF. For the CDR3, the DNA is TGTGCCAGCAGTTTATTAGGGGGGAATGAAGCTTTCTTT.

The chain uses TRBV28 and TRBJ1-5; D ambiguous. CDR3 size: 15 residues. CDR1 is MDHEN, CDR2 SYDVKM, per germline. V lost 6 bases and J lost 3, with 15 bases in between. The CDR3 region is CASSRFIGINQPQHF. The CDR3 bases are TGTGCCAGCAGCCGTTTTATCGGTATCAATCAGCCCCAGCATTTT.

This clone was seen repeatedly, ten times or more. J is TRBJ1-1 and V is TRBV4-1; D is perhaps TRBD1 (5 bases). This CDR3 comprises 13 residues. Germline CDR1 MGHRA, CDR2 YSYEKL. Trimming shortened V by 0 bases and J by 11 bases, and 13 bases separated the two germline ends. The CDR3: CASSQDGGVWAFF. For the CDR3, the DNA is TGCGCCAGCAGCCAAGATGGGGGGGTGTGGGCTTTCTTT.

The rearrangement uses TRBV5-5 and TRBJ1-2, with a weak D call TRBD1 (5 bases). The CDR3 consists of 15 residues. Germline V gene sequence: CDR1 SGHKS, CDR2 YYEKEE (reference sequence). V was trimmed by 1 base and J by 6 bases, leaving 16 bases between them. For the CDR3, the DNA is TGTGCCAGCAGCTTGACGGGGCACCGTCTCGATGGCTACACCTTC. Protein sequence: CASSLTGHRLDGYTF.

The chain has TRBV5-1 and TRBJ2-5, with a tentative D call TRBD2 (5 bases). The ends were cut back, 4 bases at V and 2 bases at J, with 12 bases in the middle. CDR1 is SGHRS, CDR2 YFSETQ, per germline. CDR3 length equals 14 residues. CDR3 coding DNA: TGCGCCAGCAGCACGGGGTGGGGTCAAGAGACCCAGTACTTC. Translated: CASSTGWGQETQYF.

This chain uses TRBV5-6 with TRBJ1-4; D possibly corresponds to TRBD1 (6 bases). The V end was cut by 6 bases, the J end by 7 bases, with 16 bases between. Germline lookup yields CDR1 SGHDT and CDR2 YYEEEE. The CDR3 length is 14 residues. The CDR3 DNA sequence: TGTGCCAGCACCGAGGGGGGTCGAGGTGAAAAACTGTTTTTT. Translation gives CASTEGGRGEKLFF.

This rearrangement joins TRBV15 to TRBJ2-7, with TRBD2 matching over 8 bases. Germline CDR1 is LNHNV and CDR2 is YYDKDF (reference sequence). The CDR3 covers 16 residues. V shed 1 base and J 1 base; nucleotides not matched to a gene: 6. CDR3 DNA: TGTGCCACCAGCAGAGTAGCGGGACTGGGGTCCTACGAGCAGTACTTC. Translating gives CATSRVAGLGSYEQYF.

The chain is built from TRBV2 and TRBJ1-2; 8 nucleotides line up with TRBD1. The CDR3 runs 14 residues. V dropped 6 bases and J dropped 0; count of bases not matched to a gene: 3. Germline V gene sequence: CDR1 SNHLY, CDR2 FYNNEI. The DNA for the CDR3 is TGTGCCAGCAGGTACAGGGGGGCTAACTATGGCTACACCTTC. Translating gives CASRYRGANYGYTF. Complete variable domain (other parts from reference TRBV2 and TRBJ1-2): EPEVTQTPSHQVTQMGQEVILRCVPISNHLYFYWYRQILGQKVEFLVSFYNNEISEKSEIFDDQFSVERPDGSNFTLKIRSTKLEDSAMYFCASRYRGANYGYTFGSGTRLTVV.

This sequence joins TRBV27 and TRBJ1-6; D is unclear. Germline CDR1 MNHEY, CDR2 SMNVEV (reference sequence). This CDR3 has 14 amino acids. The V end lost 3 bases, the J end lost 9 bases, and 12 bases lay between the germline ends. Written as DNA, the CDR3 is TGTGCCAGCAGTTTGTTCAGGTCTCCTTCACCCCTCCACTTT. This sequence encodes CASSLFRSPSPLHF.

The chain's CDR3 is CASSWVRVSGYTF. CDR3 DNA sequence: TGTGCCAGTAGTTGGGTCCGCGTTAGTGGCTACACCTTC. V is TRBV19 and J is TRBJ1-2; D remains unclear. The CDR3 runs to 13 residues. Trimming cost V 5 bases and J 7 bases, with 14 bases left between them. CDR1 and CDR2 (germline): LNHDA, SQIVND (reference sequence).

CDR3 coding DNA: TGTGCCAGCAGCCCGGGCCTCCCGGGGAATACGCAGTATTTT. Translation gives CASSPGLPGNTQYF. The chain recombines TRBV7-9 with TRBJ2-3; D might be TRBD2 (5 bases). The CDR3 is 14 residues long. V was pared by 5 bases and J by 7 bases, with 16 bases between. Looked up from germline, CDR1 is SEHNR and CDR2 is FQNEAQ (reference sequence).

This rearrangement joins TRBV10-3 to TRBJ2-7, with 7 bases that match TRBD1. The V segment lost 4 bases and the J segment 0 bases; nucleotides outside the gene matches: 12. Germline CDR1 and CDR2: ENHRY and SYGVKD. The CDR3 is made up of 17 amino acids. The CDR3, as DNA: TGTGCCATCAGTGCCGTGGTGGGACAGTCACTCTCCTACGAGCAGTACTTC. Translating gives CAISAVVGQSLSYEQYF.

The table lists this clone with a few counts. The chain uses TRBV28 and TRBJ1-2; a weak D match, TRBD1 (5 bases). The CDR3 loop spans 13 amino acids. Per the germline V gene, CDR1 is MDHEN and CDR2 is SYDVKM. With 8 bases removed from V and 6 bases from J, the gap between germline ends came to 16 bases. In DNA form, the CDR3 reads TGTGCCAGCGGGCCCCGTAGAGGGGATGGCTACACCTTC. Translating gives CASGPRRGDGYTF.

V is TRBV28 and J is TRBJ2-7; D assignment may be TRBD1 or TRBD2 (5 bases each). The germline gives CDR1 MDHEN, CDR2 SYDVKM. V was cut by 3 bases and J by 0 bases, with 12 bases left in between. The CDR3 extends over 15 amino acids. This chain's CDR3 is CASSFGAGGSYEQYF. CDR3 in DNA: TGTGCCAGCAGTTTCGGGGCGGGTGGCTCCTACGAGCAGTACTTC.

The chain couples TRBV7-3 to TRBJ2-1, with no clear D. The CDR3 runs to 12 residues. Germline V gene data show CDR1 as SGHTA and CDR2 as FQGTGA. Trimming removed 5 bases at V and 5 bases at J, with 7 bases between. The CDR3 protein is CASSLSNNEQFF. CDR3 in DNA: TGTGCCAGCAGCCTGTCGAACAATGAGCAGTTCTTC.